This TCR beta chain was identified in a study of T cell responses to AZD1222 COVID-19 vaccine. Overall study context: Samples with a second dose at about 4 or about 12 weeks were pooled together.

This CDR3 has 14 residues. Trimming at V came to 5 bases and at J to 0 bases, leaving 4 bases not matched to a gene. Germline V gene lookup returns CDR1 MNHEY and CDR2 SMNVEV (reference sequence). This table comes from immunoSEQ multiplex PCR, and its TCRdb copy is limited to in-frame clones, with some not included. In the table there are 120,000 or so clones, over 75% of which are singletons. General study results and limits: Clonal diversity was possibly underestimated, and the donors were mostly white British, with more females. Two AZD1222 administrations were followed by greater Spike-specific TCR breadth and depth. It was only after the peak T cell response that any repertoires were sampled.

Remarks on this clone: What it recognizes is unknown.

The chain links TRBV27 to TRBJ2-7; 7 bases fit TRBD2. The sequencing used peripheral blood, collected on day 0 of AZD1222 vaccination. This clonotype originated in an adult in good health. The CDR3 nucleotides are TGTGCCAGCAGTCCCCGGGACTACTCCTACGAGCAGTACTTC. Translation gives CASSPRDYSYEQYF.